Listed here are 27 T cell receptor beta chains from one sample, sequenced in a study of cytomegalovirus exposure and HLA in healthy donors. PCR involved 60 Vbeta and 13 Jbeta primers. Libraries were prepared by immunoSEQ multiplex PCR; TCRdb keeps only in-frame clonotypes and omits some of them. This table has some 140,000 clones, about three quarters appearing once. The sequencing sample was made of PBMCs. The receptors stem from a male donor in good health and CMV-seropositive.

The chain recombines TRBV5-1 with TRBJ2-3; no firm D call. Germline CDR1 is SGHRS and CDR2 is YFSETQ. The CDR3 contains 11 residues. Trimming stripped 3 bases from V and 6 bases from J, with 5 bases between. The CDR3 spells CASSWLDTQYF. The CDR3 DNA is TGCGCCAGCAGCTGGCTGGATACGCAGTATTTT.

This rearrangement joins TRBV28 to TRBJ2-6; 7 nucleotides match TRBD1. Trimming at V came to 4 bases and at J to 0 bases, leaving 6 bases not matched to a gene. CDR1 and CDR2 (germline): MDHEN, SYDVKM. The CDR3 loop spans 17 amino acids. The CDR3, as DNA: TGTGCCAGCAGTTCCGGACAGGTCCCCTCTGGGGCCAACGTCCTGACTTTC. It translates to CASSSGQVPSGANVLTF.

The genes are TRBV7-3 and TRBJ1-2; 8 bases map to TRBD1. J was trimmed by 4 bases and V by 2 bases; bases with no gene match: 6. This CDR3 has 15 amino acids. CDR1 and CDR2 (germline): SGHTA, FQGTGA. The CDR3 DNA reads TGTGCCAGCAGCTTAGCCCCACAGGGGGGCTATGGCTACACCTTC. Its protein is CASSLAPQGGYGYTF.

This clone was observed a few times. The chain links TRBV12-5 to TRBJ2-5, with TRBD1 matching over 11 bases. This CDR3 is built from 16 residues. J was trimmed by 2 bases and V by 6 bases; bases with no gene match: 8. CDR1 is LGHNT and CDR2 is FRNRAP in the germline V gene. The CDR3 DNA reads as TGTGCTAGTGGCTGTGGACAGGGGGCACCTCAAGAGACCCAGTACTTC. Translation gives CASGCGQGAPQETQYF.

In this sample, this clone turned up once. The J gene is TRBJ1-3, the V gene TRBV9; TRBD1 aligns across 8 bases. V was pared by 3 bases and J by 3 bases, with 5 bases of the junction left unmatched. CDR1 is SGDLS, CDR2 YYNGEE, per germline. The CDR3 is 15 residues long. The CDR3 nucleotides are TGTGCCAGCAGCGGACCACAGGGGGTTGGAAACACCATATATTTT. This translates into CASSGPQGVGNTIYF. The full variable domain, in which reference TRBV9 and TRBJ1-3 provide the parts outside the CDR3, is DSGVTQTPKHLITATGQRVTLRCSPRSGDLSVYWYQQSLDQGLQFLIQYYNGEERAKGNILERFSAQQFPDLHSELNLSSLELGDSALYFCASSGPQGVGNTIYFGEGSWLTVV.

CDR3 protein: CASSLGGQGDWYNEQFF. In DNA form, the CDR3 reads TGCGCCAGCAGCTTGGGAGGACAGGGGGACTGGTACAATGAGCAGTTCTTC. This chain joins TRBV5-1 and TRBJ2-1, with TRBD1 identical over 10 bases. Germline V CDR1 and CDR2: SGHRS, YFSETQ. This CDR3 has 17 residues. Trimming at V came to 0 bases and at J to 4 bases, leaving 7 bases not matched to a gene.

The chain links TRBV12-5 to TRBJ2-1; 9 bases fit TRBD1. V lost 4 bases to trimming and J lost 7 bases; unmatched junction nucleotides: 14. Germline V CDR1 and CDR2: LGHNT, FRNRAP. The CDR3 has 17 residues. The CDR3 sequence is CASGSAVGDRARNEQFF. DNA of the CDR3: TGTGCTAGTGGTTCCGCAGTAGGGGACAGGGCCCGAAATGAGCAGTTCTTC.

The gene calls are TRBV6-5 and TRBJ1-2; the D gene is possibly TRBD1 (6 bases). V lost 2 bases to trimming and J lost 8 bases, with 21 bases between them. Germline loops: CDR1 MNHEY, CDR2 SVGAGI. CDR3 length equals 16 residues. The CDR3 sequence is CASSYVGTRGFYGYTF. DNA for the CDR3: TGTGCCAGCAGTTACGTGGGGACAAGGGGGTTTTACGGCTACACCTTC.

This clone was seen only a few times. The same CDR3 is also encoded by other DNA sequences in this sample. The rearrangement links TRBV29-1 to TRBJ2-5; D perhaps matches TRBD1 (5 bases). The V and J ends lost 4 bases and 4 bases respectively, with 13 bases between them. The germline CDR1 and CDR2 sequences are SQVTM and ANQGSEA. This CDR3 region has 13 residues. This CDR3 reads CSVGQGKGETQYF. The CDR3 region has the DNA TGCAGCGTTGGTCAGGGTAAAGGAGAGACCCAGTACTTC.

The chain carries TRBV25-1 and TRBJ1-3; D is unclear. Per the germline V gene, CDR1 is MGHDK and CDR2 is SYGVNS. V lost 5 bases, J lost 3 bases, and 2 bases lay in between. There are 11 residues in the CDR3. The CDR3 loop reads CASSRGNTIYF. For the CDR3, the DNA is TGTGCCAGCAGTCGTGGAAACACCATATATTTT.

The chain joins TRBV6-5 to TRBJ2-1, with a weak D call TRBD1 (6 bases). The CDR3 loop spans 16 amino acids. The germline V gene encodes CDR1 MNHEY and CDR2 SVGAGI. The V gene lost 0 bases and the J gene lost 2 bases, with 11 bases spanning the gap. In DNA, the CDR3 is TGTGCCAGCAGTTACTCTGGTGAGGGGGCCTACAATGAGCAGTTCTTC. The encoded protein is CASSYSGEGAYNEQFF.

The genes are TRBV6-6 and TRBJ1-1, with D uncertain. V was pared by 3 bases and J by 3 bases, with 5 bases between. The CDR3 loop spans 12 amino acids. Germline values: CDR1 MNHNY, CDR2 SVGAGI (reference sequence). CDR3 sequence (DNA): TGTGCCAGCAGTTATGTCTACACTGAAGCTTTCTTT. Translation: CASSYVYTEAFF.

The genes are TRBV7-9 and TRBJ2-5; the D gene is possibly TRBD1 (6 bases). The better agreement between TRBJ2-7 and the DNA end casts doubt on the J call. The CDR3 totals 16 residues. Germline CDR1 is SEHNR and CDR2 is FQNEAQ (reference sequence). CDR3 sequence reads: CASSPSRDKYSYEQYF. Written as DNA, the CDR3 is TGTGCCAGCAGCCCGAGCCGGGACAAATACTCCTACGAGCAGTACTTC.

This chain joins TRBV19 and TRBJ2-1, with D possibly matching TRBD2 (6 bases). In germline, CDR1 is LNHDA, CDR2 SQIVND (reference sequence). Trimming removed 6 bases from V and 0 bases from J, with 12 bases in between. The CDR3 runs 15 residues. The CDR3 DNA reads TGTGCCAGTAGAGGGACTGTCAGCTCCTACAATGAGCAGTTCTTC. This translates into CASRGTVSSYNEQFF.

The chain uses TRBV7-8 and TRBJ2-1; the D gene is possibly TRBD2 (6 bases). This CDR3 is 19 amino acids long. Per the germline V gene, CDR1 is SGHVS and CDR2 is FQNEAQ. V lost 0 bases, J lost 4 bases, and 22 bases lay in between. CDR3 nucleotides: TGTGCCAGCAGCTTAGCGCCACAATCCAAACCGGGAGTATACAATGAGCAGTTCTTC. It is translated as CASSLAPQSKPGVYNEQFF.

V gene TRBV15 combines with J gene TRBJ1-5; 11 bases are shared with TRBD1. This CDR3 contains 16 residues. Germline V gene data show CDR1 as LNHNV and CDR2 as YYDKDF (reference sequence). J was trimmed by 9 bases and V by 5 bases; bases with no gene match: 12. In nucleotides, the CDR3 is TGTGCCACCAGCGGCCAGGAGGGACAGGGGGTTCGGCCCCAGCATTTT. This encodes CATSGQEGQGVRPQHF.

The V and J genes are TRBV9 and TRBJ2-1; D remains unclear. The CDR3 has 14 residues. Germline-derived CDR1 and CDR2 are SGDLS and YYNGEE. Trimming stripped 5 bases from V and 4 bases from J, with 13 bases between. The CDR3 loop reads CASSDAEPYNEQFF. The CDR3 nucleotides are TGTGCCAGCAGTGATGCGGAACCTTACAATGAGCAGTTCTTC.

The chain couples TRBV9 to TRBJ2-1; D might be TRBD2 (6 bases). This CDR3 comprises 15 residues. Germline V gene sequence: CDR1 SGDLS, CDR2 YYNGEE. Trimming cost V 0 bases and J 10 bases, with 17 bases left between them. CDR3 in amino acids: CASSVGGGAPWEQFF. For the CDR3, the DNA is TGTGCCAGCAGCGTAGGGGGAGGTGCCCCCTGGGAGCAGTTCTTC.

This chain links TRBV25-1 with TRBJ2-1; 8 bases are a match to TRBD2. J lost 2 bases, V lost 5 bases, and 2 bases had no gene match. This CDR3 comprises 14 residues. CDR1 and CDR2 (germline): MGHDK, SYGVNS. The CDR3 DNA follows: TGTGCCAGCAGTCTTAGCGGGACCTACAATGAGCAGTTCTTC. It encodes CASSLSGTYNEQFF.

The chain is built from TRBV27 and TRBJ1-2; 9 bases map to TRBD1. The CDR3 loop spans 15 amino acids. V gave up 10 bases and J gave up 8 bases; unmatched junction bases: 17. Germline lookup yields CDR1 MNHEY and CDR2 SMNVEV (reference sequence). The CDR3 reads CATRPDRGLVGGYTF. In DNA, the CDR3 is TGTGCCACCAGGCCGGACAGGGGATTGGTGGGGGGCTACACCTTC.

As to this clone: Within the sample, other DNA sequences also encode this same CDR3. The chain is built from TRBV5-1 and TRBJ1-1; D gene ambiguous. This CDR3 comprises 13 residues. CDR1 and CDR2 from the germline V gene are SGHRS and YFSETQ. V shed 4 bases and J shed 1 base, with 8 bases lying between them. The CDR3 sequence: CASSPQENTEAFF. CDR3 DNA: TGCGCCAGCAGCCCCCAGGAGAACACTGAAGCTTTCTTT.

The chain carries TRBV6-5 and TRBJ2-5, with D possibly TRBD2 on 6 matching bases. Germline-derived CDR1 and CDR2 are MNHEY and SVGAGI. Between the trimmed V and J ends, which lost 6 bases and 4 bases, there was a span of 9 bases. The CDR3 is 12 residues long. The DNA of the CDR3 is TGTGCCAGCAGAGGAGGGATAGAGACCCAGTACTTC. It codes for CASRGGIETQYF.

The chain recombines TRBV11-2 with TRBJ2-3; tentative D call: TRBD2 (8 bases). The CDR3 has 17 amino acids. Trimming took off 1 base at V and 5 bases at J, with 19 bases between the two ends. Germline CDR1 SGHAT, CDR2 FQNNGV. The CDR3 here is CASSLGDRAGAVDTQYF. CDR3 sequence (DNA): TGTGCCAGCAGCTTAGGGGACAGAGCGGGGGCGGTAGATACGCAGTATTTT.

This sequence joins TRBV5-4 and TRBJ1-2; D possibly corresponds to TRBD1 (5 bases). The V gene lost 2 bases and the J gene lost 2 bases, with 7 bases spanning the gap. Germline CDR1 is SGHNT and CDR2 is YYREEE (reference sequence). CDR3 length equals 13 residues. CDR3 bases: TGTGCCAGCAGCTTAGGACAAAACTATGGCTACACCTTC. It is translated as CASSLGQNYGYTF.

V and J are TRBV7-3 and TRBJ2-1; 9 bases match TRBD2. There are 15 residues in the CDR3. Germline-derived CDR1 and CDR2 are SGHTA and FQGTGA. The ends lost 1 base at V and 4 bases at J; junction bases unmatched: 2. The CDR3 DNA sequence: TGTGCCAGCAGCTTAAACCTAGCGGGGTACAATGAGCAGTTCTTC. Its protein is CASSLNLAGYNEQFF.

V and J are TRBV6-4 and TRBJ2-2; tentative D call: TRBD1 (6 bases). Germline V CDR1 and CDR2: MRHNA, SNTAGT. V lost 3 bases to trimming and J lost 4 bases, with 6 bases between them. This CDR3 spans 13 amino acids. CDR3 in amino acids: CASSEGATGELFF. The CDR3 DNA follows: TGTGCCAGCAGTGAGGGGGCCACCGGGGAGCTGTTTTTT.

This sequence joins TRBV7-2 and TRBJ2-3, with a possible D match to TRBD1 (6 bases). Germline V gene sequence: CDR1 SGHTA, CDR2 FQGNSA. The germline V and J ends were trimmed by 5 bases and 2 bases, with 11 bases remaining between them. There are 14 residues in the CDR3. Written as DNA, the CDR3 is TGTGCCAGCAGCCTTGGACAGCCCACAGATACGCAGTATTTT. Its translation is CASSLGQPTDTQYF.